This T cell receptor beta chain was retrieved from a study of blood T cell repertoires in COVID-19. Whole-study context: There were acute and convalescent COVID-19 samples, and they came from the United States, Italy and Spain. The analysed material was cDNA or gDNA that came from T cells, B-cell-depleted T cells, or PBMCs.

Original processing notes: It was from reference gene primer amplification that nucleated cell counts were estimated. Repertoires were generated with immunoSEQ multiplex PCR, while TCRdb's copy carries only in-frame clones and drops some. V and J calls and clone size come straight from that table; D and trimming were deduced from the DNA. The repertoire holds fewer than 180,000 clones, with 87% as singletons. V dropped 3 bases and J dropped 4; count of bases not matched to a gene: 9. This CDR3 is built from 16 residues. The germline CDR1 and CDR2 sequences are KGHSH and LQKENI. This sequence joins TRBV18 and TRBJ1-1; 9 nucleotides match TRBD1. The receptor's source is a woman aged 60-75 years with active or convalescent COVID-19. Source material: peripheral blood. The CDR3 DNA sequence: TGTGCCAGCTCACCCGGGACAGGGATCGGGTTCACTGAAGCTTTCTTT. Protein sequence: CASSPGTGIGFTEAFF.